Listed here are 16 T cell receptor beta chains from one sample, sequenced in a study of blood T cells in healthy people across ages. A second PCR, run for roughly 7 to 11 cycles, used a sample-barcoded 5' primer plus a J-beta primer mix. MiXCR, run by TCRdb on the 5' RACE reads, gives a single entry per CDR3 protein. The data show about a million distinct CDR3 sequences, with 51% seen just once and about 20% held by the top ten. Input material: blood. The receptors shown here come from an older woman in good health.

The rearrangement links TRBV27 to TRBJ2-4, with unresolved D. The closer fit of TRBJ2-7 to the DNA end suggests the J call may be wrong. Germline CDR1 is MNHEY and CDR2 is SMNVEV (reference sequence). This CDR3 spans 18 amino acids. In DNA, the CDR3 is TGTGCCAGCAGTTTTCCGGGCCCAAGTGCTTTCCTATACTACGAGCAGTACTTC. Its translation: CASSFPGPSAFLYYEQYF.

CDR3 region: CASSEGLAGKDEQYF. DNA for the CDR3: TGTGCCAGCAGTGAAGGCCTAGCGGGAAAGGACGAGCAGTACTTC. The gene calls are TRBV12-3 or TRBV12-4 and TRBJ2-5; 9 positions agree with TRBD2. The J call may not be correct, given that the DNA end is closer to TRBJ2-7. The CDR3 covers 15 residues.

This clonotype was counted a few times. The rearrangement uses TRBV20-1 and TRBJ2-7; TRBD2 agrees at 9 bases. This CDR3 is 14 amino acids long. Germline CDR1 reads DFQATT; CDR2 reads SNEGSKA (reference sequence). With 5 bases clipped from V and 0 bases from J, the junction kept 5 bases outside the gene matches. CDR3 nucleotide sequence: TGCAGTGCTGGACTTAGCGGGAGCTCCTACGAGCAGTACTTC. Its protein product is CSAGLSGSSYEQYF.

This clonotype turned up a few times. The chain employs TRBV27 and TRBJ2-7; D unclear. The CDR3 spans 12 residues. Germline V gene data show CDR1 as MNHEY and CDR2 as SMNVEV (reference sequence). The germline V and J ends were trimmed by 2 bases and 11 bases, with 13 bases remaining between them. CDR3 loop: CASSLVAEYEYF. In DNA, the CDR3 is TGTGCCAGCAGTTTAGTAGCAGAGTATGAGTACTTC.

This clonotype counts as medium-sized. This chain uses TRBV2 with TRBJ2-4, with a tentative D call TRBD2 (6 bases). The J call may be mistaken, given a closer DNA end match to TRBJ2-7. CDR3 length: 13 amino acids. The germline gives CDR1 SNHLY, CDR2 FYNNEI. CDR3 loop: CASSDGTSDEQYF. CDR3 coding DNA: TGTGCCAGCAGTGACGGGACTTCGGACGAGCAGTACTTC.

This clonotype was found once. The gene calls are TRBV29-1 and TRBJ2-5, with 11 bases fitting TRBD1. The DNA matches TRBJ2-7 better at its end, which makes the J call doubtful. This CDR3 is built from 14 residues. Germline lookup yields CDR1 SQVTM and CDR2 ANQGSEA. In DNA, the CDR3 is TGCAGCGTTGTGGATGGGGACAGGGGGAACGAGCAGTACTTC. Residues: CSVVDGDRGNEQYF.

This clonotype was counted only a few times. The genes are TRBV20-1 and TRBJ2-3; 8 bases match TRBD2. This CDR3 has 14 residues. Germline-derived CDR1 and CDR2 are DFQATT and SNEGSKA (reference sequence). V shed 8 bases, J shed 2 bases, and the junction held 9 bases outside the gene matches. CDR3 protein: CSPKASGYTDTQYF. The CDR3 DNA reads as TGCAGTCCAAAAGCTAGCGGGTACACAGATACGCAGTATTTT.

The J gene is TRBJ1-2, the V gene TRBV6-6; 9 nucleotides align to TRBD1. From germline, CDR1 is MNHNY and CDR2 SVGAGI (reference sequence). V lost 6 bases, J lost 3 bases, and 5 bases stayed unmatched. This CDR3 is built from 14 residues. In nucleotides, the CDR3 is TGTGCCAGCAGACGACAGGGGGGCCACTATGGCTACACCTTC. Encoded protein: CASRRQGGHYGYTF.

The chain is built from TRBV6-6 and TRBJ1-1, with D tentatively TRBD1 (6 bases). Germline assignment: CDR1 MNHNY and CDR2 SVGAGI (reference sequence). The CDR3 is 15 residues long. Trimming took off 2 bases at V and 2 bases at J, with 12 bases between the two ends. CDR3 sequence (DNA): TGTGCCAGCAGTTACGTGGGGGGCGGCAACACTGAAGCTTTCTTT. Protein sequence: CASSYVGGGNTEAFF.

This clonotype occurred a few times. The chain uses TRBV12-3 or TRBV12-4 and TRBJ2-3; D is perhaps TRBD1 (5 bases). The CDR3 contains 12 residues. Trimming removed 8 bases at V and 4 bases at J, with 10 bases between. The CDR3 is CASADSPDTQYF. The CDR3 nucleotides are TGTGCCAGCGCAGACAGCCCAGATACGCAGTATTTT.

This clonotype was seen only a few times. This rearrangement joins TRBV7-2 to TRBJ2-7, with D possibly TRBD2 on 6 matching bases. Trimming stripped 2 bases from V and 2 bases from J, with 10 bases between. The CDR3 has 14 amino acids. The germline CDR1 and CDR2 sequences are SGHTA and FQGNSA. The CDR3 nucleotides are TGTGCCAGCAGCTTACTAGCGCCCACCTACGAGCAGTACTTC. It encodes CASSLLAPTYEQYF.

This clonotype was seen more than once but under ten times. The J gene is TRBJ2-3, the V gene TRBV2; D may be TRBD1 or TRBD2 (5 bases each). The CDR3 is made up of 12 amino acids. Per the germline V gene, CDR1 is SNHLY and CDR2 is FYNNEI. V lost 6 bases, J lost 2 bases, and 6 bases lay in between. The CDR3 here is CASRGTTDTQYF. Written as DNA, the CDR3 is TGTGCCAGCAGGGGGACCACAGATACGCAGTATTTT.

CDR3 DNA: TGTGCCAGCAGCAGGACCAGACACGGGGGGCGAGAGACCCAGTACTTC. The encoded protein is CASSRTRHGGRETQYF. The chain uses TRBV21-1 and TRBJ2-5; the table's D call, TRBD1, has no DNA check behind it. TRBV21-1 is marked as a pseudogene. CDR3 length: 16 residues.

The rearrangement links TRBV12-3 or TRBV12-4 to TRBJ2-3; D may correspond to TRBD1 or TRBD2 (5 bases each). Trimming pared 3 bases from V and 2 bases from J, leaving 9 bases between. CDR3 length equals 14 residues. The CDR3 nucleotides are TGTGCCAGCAGTTTCCTCGGGACCACAGATACGCAGTATTTT. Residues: CASSFLGTTDTQYF.

The CDR3 nucleotides are TGCAGTGCTAGAGATGACAGGAGACCTGAAGCTTTCTTT. Its protein is CSARDDRRPEAFF. The chain links TRBV20-1 to TRBJ1-1, with D perhaps TRBD1 (6 bases). CDR3 length equals 13 residues. Trimming removed 0 bases at V and 6 bases at J, with 11 bases between. Germline-derived CDR1 and CDR2 are DFQATT and SNEGSKA (reference sequence).

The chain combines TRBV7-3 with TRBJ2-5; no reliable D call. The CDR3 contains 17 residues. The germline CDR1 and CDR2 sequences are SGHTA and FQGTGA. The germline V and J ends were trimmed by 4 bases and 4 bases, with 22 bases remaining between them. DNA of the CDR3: TGTGCCAGCAGCTCCCGCTCAGTGACCCCAGGAAGAGAGACCCAGTACTTC. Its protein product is CASSSRSVTPGRETQYF.